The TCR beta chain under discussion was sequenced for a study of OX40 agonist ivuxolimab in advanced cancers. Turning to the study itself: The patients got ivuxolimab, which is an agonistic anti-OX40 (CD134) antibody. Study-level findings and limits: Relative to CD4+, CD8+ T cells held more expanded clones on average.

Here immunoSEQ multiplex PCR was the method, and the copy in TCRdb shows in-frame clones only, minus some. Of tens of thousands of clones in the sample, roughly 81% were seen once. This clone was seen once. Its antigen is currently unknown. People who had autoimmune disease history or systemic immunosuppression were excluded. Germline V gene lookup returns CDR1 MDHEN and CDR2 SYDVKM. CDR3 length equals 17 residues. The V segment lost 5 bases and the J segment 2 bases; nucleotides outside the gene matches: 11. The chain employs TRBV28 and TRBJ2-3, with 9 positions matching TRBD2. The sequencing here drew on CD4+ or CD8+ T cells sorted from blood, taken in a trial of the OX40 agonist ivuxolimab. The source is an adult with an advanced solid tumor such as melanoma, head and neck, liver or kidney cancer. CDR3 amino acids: CASSPLASGAPTDTQYF. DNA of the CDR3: TGTGCCAGCAGTCCACTGGCTAGCGGGGCTCCCACAGATACGCAGTATTTT.